This T cell receptor beta chain derives from a study of identical twins. This CDR3 region has 15 residues. Trimming removed 10 bases at V and 3 bases at J, with 18 bases between. The V gene's germline CDR1 is MNHNS and CDR2 SASEGT. A universal primer site was created by template switching, with the cDNA bearing unique molecular identifiers. From the 5' RACE reads, TCRdb called clonotypes with MiXCR, one entry per CDR3 protein. The sample holds 300,000 to 400,000 distinct CDR3 sequences, roughly 12% seen once. These data were also reused for a study on yellow fever vaccine responses in identical twins.

This receptor was obtained from a woman aged 18-29 years in good health. Specimen: CD8+ T cells sorted from blood. The chain recombines TRBV6-1 with TRBJ2-2; a weak D match, TRBD2 (6 bases). In DNA form, the CDR3 reads TGTGCCACCAAACCTTTGACGGGAGACACCGGGGAGCTGTTTTTT. It codes for CATKPLTGDTGELFF.